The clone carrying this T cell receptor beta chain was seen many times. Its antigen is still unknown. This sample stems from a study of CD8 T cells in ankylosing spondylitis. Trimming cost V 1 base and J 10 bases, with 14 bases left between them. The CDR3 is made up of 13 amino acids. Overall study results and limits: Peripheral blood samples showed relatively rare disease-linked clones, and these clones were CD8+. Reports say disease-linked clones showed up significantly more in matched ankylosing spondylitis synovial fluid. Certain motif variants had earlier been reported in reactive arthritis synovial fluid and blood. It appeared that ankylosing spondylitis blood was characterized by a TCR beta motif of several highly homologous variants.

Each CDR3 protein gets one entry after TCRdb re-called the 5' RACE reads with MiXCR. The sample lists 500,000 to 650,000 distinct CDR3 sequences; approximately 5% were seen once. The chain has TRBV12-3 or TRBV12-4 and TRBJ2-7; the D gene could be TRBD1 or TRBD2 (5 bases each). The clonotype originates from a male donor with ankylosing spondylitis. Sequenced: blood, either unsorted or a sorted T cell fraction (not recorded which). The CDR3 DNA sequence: TGTGCCAGCAGTTTAGGGGCCCCCCGGGACCAGTACTTC. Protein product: CASSLGAPRDQYF.